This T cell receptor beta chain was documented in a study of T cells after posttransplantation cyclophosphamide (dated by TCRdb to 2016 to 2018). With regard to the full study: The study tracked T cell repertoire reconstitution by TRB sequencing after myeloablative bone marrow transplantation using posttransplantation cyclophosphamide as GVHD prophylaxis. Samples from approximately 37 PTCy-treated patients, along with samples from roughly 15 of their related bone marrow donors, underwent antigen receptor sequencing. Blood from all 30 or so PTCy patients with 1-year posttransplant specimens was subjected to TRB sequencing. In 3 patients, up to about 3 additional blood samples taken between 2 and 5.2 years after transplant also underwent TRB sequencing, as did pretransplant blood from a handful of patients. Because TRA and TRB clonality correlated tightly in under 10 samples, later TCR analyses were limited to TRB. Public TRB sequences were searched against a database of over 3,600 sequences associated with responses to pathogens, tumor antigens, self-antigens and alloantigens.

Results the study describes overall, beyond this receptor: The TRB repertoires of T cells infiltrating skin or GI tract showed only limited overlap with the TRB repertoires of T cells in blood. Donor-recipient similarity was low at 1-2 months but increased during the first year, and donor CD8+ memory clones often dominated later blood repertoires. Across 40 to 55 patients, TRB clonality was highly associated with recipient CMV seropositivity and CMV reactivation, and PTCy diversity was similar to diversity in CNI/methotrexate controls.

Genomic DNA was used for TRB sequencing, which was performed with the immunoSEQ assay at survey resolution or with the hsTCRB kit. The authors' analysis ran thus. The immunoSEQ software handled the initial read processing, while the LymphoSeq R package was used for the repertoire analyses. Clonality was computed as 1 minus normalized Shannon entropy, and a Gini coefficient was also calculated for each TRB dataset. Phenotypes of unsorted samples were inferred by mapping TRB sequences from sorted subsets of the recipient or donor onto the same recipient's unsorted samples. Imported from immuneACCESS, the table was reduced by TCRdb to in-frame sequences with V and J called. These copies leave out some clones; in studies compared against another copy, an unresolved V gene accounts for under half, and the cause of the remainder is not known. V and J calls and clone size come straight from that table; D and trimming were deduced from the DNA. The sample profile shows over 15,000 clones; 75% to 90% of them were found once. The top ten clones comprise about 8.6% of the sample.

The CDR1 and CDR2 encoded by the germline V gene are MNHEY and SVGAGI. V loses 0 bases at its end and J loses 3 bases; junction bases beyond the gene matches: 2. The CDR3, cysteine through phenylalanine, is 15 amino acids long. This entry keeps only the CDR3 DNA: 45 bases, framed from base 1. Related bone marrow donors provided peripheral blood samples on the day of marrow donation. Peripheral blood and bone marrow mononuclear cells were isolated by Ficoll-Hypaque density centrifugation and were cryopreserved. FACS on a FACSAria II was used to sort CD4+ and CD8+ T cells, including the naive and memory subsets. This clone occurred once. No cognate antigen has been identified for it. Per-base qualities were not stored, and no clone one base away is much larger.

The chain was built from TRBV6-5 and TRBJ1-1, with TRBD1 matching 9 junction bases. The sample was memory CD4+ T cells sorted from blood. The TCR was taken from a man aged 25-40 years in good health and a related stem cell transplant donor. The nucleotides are TGTGCCAGCAGTTACTCGTGGGACAGGGACACTGAAGCTTTCTTT. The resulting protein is CASSYSWDRDTEAFF.